The 2 T cell receptor beta chains listed next were all sequenced from one sample in a study of T-cell memory formation after mild COVID-19. TCRdb ran MiXCR on the 5' RACE reads and lists one entry per CDR3 protein. Here the sample spans roughly 410,000 distinct CDR3 sequences, around 24% being singletons. What was sequenced was PBMCs or a T cell subset sorted from them (not recorded which). Every receptor here comes from an adult woman who had mild COVID-19 (a few samples of this study predate the infection). Cell type and time point are not known.

This clonotype appeared many times. The genes are TRBV7-7 and TRBJ2-7; 10 nucleotides line up with TRBD1. V lost 2 bases, J lost 6 bases, and 13 bases stayed unmatched. There are 17 residues in the CDR3. CDR1 and CDR2 from the germline V gene are SSHAT and FNYEAQ (reference sequence). As DNA, the CDR3 is TGTGCCAGCAGCTTAACTCCCCCGGGACAGGGGACACCCGAGCAGTACTTC. Translating it yields CASSLTPPGQGTPEQYF.

This clonotype was detected ten times or more. The CDR3 DNA reads as TGCGCCAGCAGCCAGGGAGGCTTTTACGAGCAGTACTTC. The encoded protein is CASSQGGFYEQYF. This chain uses TRBV5-1 with TRBJ2-7; D perhaps matches TRBD2 (6 bases). V was pared by 4 bases and J by 4 bases, with 12 bases between. Germline V gives CDR1 SGHRS, CDR2 YFSETQ. There are 13 residues in the CDR3.